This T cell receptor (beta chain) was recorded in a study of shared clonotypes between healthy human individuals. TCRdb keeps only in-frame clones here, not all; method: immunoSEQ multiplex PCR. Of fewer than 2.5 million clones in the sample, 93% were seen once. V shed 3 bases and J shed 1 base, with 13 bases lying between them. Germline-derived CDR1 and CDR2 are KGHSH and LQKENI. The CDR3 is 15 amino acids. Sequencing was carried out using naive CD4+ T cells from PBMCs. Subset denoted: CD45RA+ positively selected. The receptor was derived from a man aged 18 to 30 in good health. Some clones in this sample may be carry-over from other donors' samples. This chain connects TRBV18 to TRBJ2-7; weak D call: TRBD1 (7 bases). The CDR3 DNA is TGTGCCAGCTCACCCCTGTCAGGGGGGTCCTACGAGCAGTACTTC. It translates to CASSPLSGGSYEQYF.